The TCR beta chain under discussion was sequenced for a study of cytomegalovirus exposure and HLA in healthy donors. Study findings and constraints: The classifier reportedly diagnosed cytomegalovirus status with high sensitivity and specificity.

This CDR3 is built from 13 residues. Trimming left V 6 bases short and J 1 base short, with 7 bases between. Germline CDR1 SNHLY, CDR2 FYNNEI. With 60 Vbeta and 13 Jbeta primers, the PCR was carried out. Generated by immunoSEQ multiplex PCR, the TCRdb table keeps only in-frame clones and is missing some. The sample yields about 210,000 clones, around 88% seen once. On this clone: Its matching antigen is unknown.

At sampling all donors were nominally healthy, likely with unrecorded immune exposures. The receptor was derived from a woman aged 25-40 years in good health and CMV-seronegative. Source material: PBMCs. V gene TRBV2 combines with J gene TRBJ1-5, with D possibly being TRBD1 (6 bases). CDR3: CASRGQSNQPQHF. The CDR3 nucleotides are TGTGCCAGCAGAGGACAGAGCAATCAGCCCCAGCATTTT. The entire variable domain, with the rest obtained from reference TRBV2 and TRBJ1-5, is as follows: EPEVTQTPSHQVTQMGQEVILRCVPISNHLYFYWYRQILGQKVEFLVSFYNNEISEKSEIFDDQFSVERPDGSNFTLKIRSTKLEDSAMYFCASRGQSNQPQHFGDGTRLSIL.